The 24 T cell receptor beta chains below come from one sample, sequenced in a study of T cells in Graves' hyperthyroidism and ophthalmopathy. Amplified TCR beta CDR3 regions came from RNA transcripts. The HTBI set primed first-round TCR CDR3 RT-PCR. TCRdb processed the multiplex PCR reads anew with MiXCR; each CDR3 protein has one entry. The table shows 450,000 to 700,000 distinct CDR3 sequences, with approximately 44% occurring only once. Source material: peripheral blood or thyroid tissue (not recorded which). These receptors came from a woman in her late teens or twenties with Graves' hyperthyroidism.

This clonotype was detected a few times. This chain links TRBV7-3 with TRBJ2-3; D is possibly TRBD1 (6 bases). The CDR3 covers 12 residues. Per germline, CDR1 SGHTA and CDR2 FQGTGA. Trimming removed 6 bases from V and 6 bases from J, with 10 bases in between. This CDR3 reads CASSTTGDTQYF. The CDR3 DNA sequence: TGTGCCAGCAGTACTACAGGGGATACGCAGTATTTT.

This clonotype was seen at least ten times. The V gene is TRBV19, the J gene TRBJ1-4; perhaps TRBD1 as D (5 bases). The CDR3 sequence is 14 residues long. Trimming left V 7 bases short and J 8 bases short, with 17 bases between. From germline, CDR1 is LNHDA and CDR2 SQIVND (reference sequence). This CDR3 is CASMRGTGWEKLFF. DNA for the CDR3: TGTGCCAGTATGCGGGGGACCGGTTGGGAAAAACTGTTTTTT.

The genes are TRBV7-8 and TRBJ1-2; 9 nucleotides align to TRBD1. The length of the CDR3 is 13 residues. With V trimmed by 5 bases and J by 6 bases, 4 bases remained unmatched. Germline CDR1 is SGHVS and CDR2 is FQNEAQ. The CDR3, as DNA: TGTGCCAGCAGCCAGGACAGGGGTGATGGCTACACCTTC. Its translation: CASSQDRGDGYTF. Full variable domain (outside the CDR3, taken from reference TRBV7-8 and TRBJ1-2): GAGVSQSPRYKVAKRGQDVALRCDPISGHVSLFWYQQALGQGPEFLTYFQNEAQLDKSGLPSDRFFAERPEGSVSTLKIQRTQQEDSAVYLCASSQDRGDGYTFGSGTRLTVV.

This chain uses TRBV29-1 with TRBJ1-5, with D perhaps matching TRBD1 (5 bases). Trimming pared 5 bases from V and 7 bases from J, leaving 15 bases between. The CDR3 contains 13 residues. CDR1 and CDR2 (germline): SQVTM, ANQGSEA. In nucleotides, the CDR3 is TGCAGCGTTTCGACTAGCGGGGGGCAGCCCCAGCATTTT. Its translation: CSVSTSGGQPQHF.

For this clonotype: A junction boundary mismatches the germline segment, possibly from a read error. The chain links TRBV9 to TRBJ2-5; tentatively, D is TRBD2 (5 bases). CDR1 is SGDLS, CDR2 YYNGEE, per germline. This CDR3 is built from 14 residues. CDR3 protein: CASSVEGAVETQHF. The CDR3 nucleotides are TGTGCCAGCAGCGTAGAGGGAGCGGTTGAGACCCAGCACTTC.

This clonotype occurred many times. The chain carries TRBV2 and TRBJ2-2; D may be TRBD1 or TRBD2 (5 bases each). The CDR3 covers 15 residues. Germline assignment: CDR1 SNHLY and CDR2 FYNNEI. V lost 7 bases and J 0 bases, leaving 12 bases between the germline ends. The CDR3 here is CASILGVTNTGELFF. The CDR3 DNA follows: TGTGCCAGCATTCTGGGGGTAACGAACACCGGGGAGCTGTTTTTT.

In the case of this clonotype: This sequence may be a read error, since a much larger clone differs from it by one base. The chain recombines TRBV20-1 with TRBJ2-5; TRBD1 matches at 9 bases. The CDR3 has 15 residues. Germline V gene sequence: CDR1 DFQATT, CDR2 SNEGSKA (reference sequence). The chain's CDR3 is CSAGPHRGRRETQCF. The CDR3 DNA reads as TGCAGTGCTGGACCCCACAGGGGGCGCAGGGAGACCCAGTGCTTC.

V usage is TRBV15 and J usage is TRBJ2-2; 11 nucleotides agree with TRBD2. Trimming cost V 5 bases and J 8 bases; bases outside gene matches: 13. The CDR3 spans 17 residues. Germline V gives CDR1 LNHNV, CDR2 YYDKDF (reference sequence). CDR3 residues: CATSPDHSGRAFGELFF. The CDR3 nucleotides read TGTGCCACCAGCCCGGATCATAGCGGGAGGGCCTTTGGGGAGCTGTTTTTT.

This clonotype was seen many times. The chain joins TRBV2 to TRBJ1-1; 8 nucleotides align to TRBD1. This CDR3 has 15 residues. The ends lost 2 bases at V and 11 bases at J; junction bases unmatched: 13. Germline V gives CDR1 SNHLY, CDR2 FYNNEI. The CDR3 here is CASSEQDRVLVRAFF. CDR3 DNA: TGTGCCAGCAGTGAACAGGACAGGGTATTGGTGCGGGCTTTCTTT.

This clonotype has at least ten counts. The chain employs TRBV20-1 and TRBJ2-7; 7 positions match TRBD2. The CDR3 has 18 residues. The V gene end was trimmed by 5 bases and the J gene end by 2 bases; junction bases not matched to a gene: 21. Germline loops: CDR1 DFQATT, CDR2 SNEGSKA (reference sequence). The CDR3 is CSASDGSHRGGRPYEQYF. Written as DNA, the CDR3 is TGCAGTGCTTCGGACGGGTCCCATCGAGGCGGGAGACCCTACGAGCAGTACTTC.

This clonotype was seen only a few times. The CDR3 loop is CAERGGAYEQYF. The CDR3 DNA is TGTGCCGAACGAGGGGGGGCCTACGAGCAGTACTTC. The chain links TRBV7-6 to TRBJ2-7; maybe TRBD2 (7 bases). Germline V gene sequence: CDR1 SGHVS, CDR2 FNYEAQ. The CDR3 runs to 12 residues. V lost 11 bases and J lost 2, with 13 bases in between.

This clonotype was counted many times. The chain employs TRBV9 and TRBJ1-2, with D tentatively TRBD1 (6 bases). Per germline, CDR1 SGDLS and CDR2 YYNGEE. V was pared by 3 bases and J by 1 base, with 13 bases between. The CDR3 is 15 amino acids. The CDR3 DNA follows: TGTGCCAGCAGCGAGAGGGGACACTATAACTATGGCTACACCTTC. Translation: CASSERGHYNYGYTF.

This clonotype was recorded a few times. The chain couples TRBV19 to TRBJ2-2; possibly TRBD1 for D (6 bases). The CDR3 consists of 16 residues. CDR1 and CDR2 (germline): LNHDA, SQIVND (reference sequence). With 6 bases removed from V and 0 bases from J, the gap between germline ends came to 14 bases. CDR3 region: CASSRIRGPNTGELFF. CDR3 DNA sequence: TGTGCCAGTAGCCGGATCAGGGGCCCGAACACCGGGGAGCTGTTTTTT.

In this sample, this clonotype turned up many times. The V gene is TRBV6-2 or TRBV6-3, the J gene TRBJ1-1; D is undetermined. Germline V CDR1 and CDR2: MNHEY, SVGEGT. This CDR3 region has 12 residues. Trimming removed 6 bases at V and 8 bases at J, with 13 bases between. The CDR3 nucleotides read TGTGCCAGCAGCCTCGGACGGCACGAAGCTTTCTTT. It translates to CASSLGRHEAFF.

This clonotype was observed at least ten times. This rearrangement joins TRBV7-9 to TRBJ2-7, with 8 bases matching TRBD2. The trim removed 3 bases at V and 5 bases at J, leaving 6 bases unmatched. There are 14 residues in the CDR3. Germline V gives CDR1 SEHNR, CDR2 FQNEAQ (reference sequence). The CDR3 nucleotides are TGTGCCAGCAGCTTTGTAGCGGGACTGAACGAGCAGTACTTC. Protein product: CASSFVAGLNEQYF.

Remarks on this clonotype: A much larger clone lies a single base off, so this may be a read error. Lacking the conserved final phenylalanine or tryptophan, this CDR3 likely reflects a read error. The chain carries TRBV6-5 and TRBJ1-5; TRBD1 might be the D (5 bases). Germline V gives CDR1 MNHEY, CDR2 SVGAGI. The CDR3 is 14 residues long. V was trimmed by 0 bases and J by 11 bases, leaving 14 bases between them. The CDR3 spells CASSYSKKQGAQHL. In DNA form, the CDR3 reads TGTGCCAGCAGTTACTCGAAAAAACAAGGGGCCCAGCATCTT.

The genes are TRBV6-4 and TRBJ1-5, with a tentative D call TRBD1 (5 bases). V was pared by 4 bases and J by 7 bases, with 11 bases between. Germline loops: CDR1 MRHNA, CDR2 SNTAGT. The CDR3 has 13 amino acids. The CDR3 DNA sequence: TGTGCCAGCAGTGGCGGGGGTGACCAGCCCCAGCATTTT. Encoded protein: CASSGGGDQPQHF.

This chain uses TRBV2 with TRBJ1-6; 7 bases match TRBD1. The CDR3 spans 14 residues. Germline V gene sequence: CDR1 SNHLY, CDR2 FYNNEI. V was clipped by 4 bases and J by 5 bases; unmatched bases: 2. The CDR3 bases are TGTGCCAGCAGTGGACAGGGAGATAATTCACCCCTCCACTTT. It specifies CASSGQGDNSPLHF.

The rearrangement joins TRBV11-3 to TRBJ2-7, with D hard to call. The germline V gene encodes CDR1 SGHNT and CDR2 YENEEA. CDR3 length: 16 amino acids. V was trimmed by 1 base and J by 2 bases, leaving 15 bases between them. CDR3 coding DNA: TGTGCCAGCAGCTTAGTCAGAGACACGCCAACCTACGAGCAGTACTTC. Residues: CASSLVRDTPTYEQYF.

This clonotype has ten or more counts. The CDR3 region has the DNA TGTGCCAGCAGCCAAAAGCGGGGGCGCCTGAACACTGAAGCTTTCTTT. This sequence encodes CASSQKRGRLNTEAFF. V usage is TRBV4-2 and J usage is TRBJ1-1; tentative D call: TRBD1 (6 bases). The CDR3 sequence is 16 residues long. Between the trimmed V and J ends, which lost 2 bases and 0 bases, there was a span of 13 bases. Germline lookup yields CDR1 LGHNA and CDR2 YNFKEQ.

This rearrangement joins TRBV29-1 to TRBJ1-5; possibly TRBD1 for D (5 bases). The CDR3 is 14 amino acids. V dropped 1 base and J dropped 2 bases, with 9 bases sitting between them. Looked up from germline, CDR1 is SQVTM and CDR2 is ANQGSEA. The CDR3 protein is CSVEVLGGNQPQHF. In DNA, the CDR3 is TGCAGCGTTGAAGTCTTGGGGGGCAATCAGCCCCAGCATTTT.

This clonotype has ten or more counts. The chain has TRBV12-3 or TRBV12-4 and TRBJ1-1; 8 positions match TRBD1. J gave up 0 bases and V 5 bases, and 11 bases lay outside the gene matches. The CDR3 spans 17 residues. In nucleotides, the CDR3 is TGTGCCAGCAGTGCTGACAGGGGTAGGCTCATGAACACTGAAGCTTTCTTT. Protein: CASSADRGRLMNTEAFF.

Details on this clonotype: At one end, the junction sequence differs from germline, possibly due to a read error. The rearrangement uses TRBV20-1 and TRBJ2-7; D is perhaps TRBD1 or TRBD2 (5 bases each). Germline CDR1 reads DFQATT; CDR2 reads SNEGSKA (reference sequence). CDR3 length: 15 amino acids. The CDR3 DNA is TGCAGAGCTAGAGTCTACGGGGCCCGGACCTACGAGCAGTACTTC. As protein: CRARVYGARTYEQYF.

This clonotype appeared many times. This CDR3 is CASSPGDEQYF. CDR3 nucleotide sequence: TGTGCCAGCAGCCCGGGGGACGAGCAGTACTTC. The chain recombines TRBV7-6 with TRBJ2-7; the D gene is possibly TRBD2 (6 bases). CDR3 size: 11 residues. V lost 5 bases and J 5 bases, leaving 7 bases between the germline ends. CDR1 is SGHVS and CDR2 is FNYEAQ in the germline V gene.